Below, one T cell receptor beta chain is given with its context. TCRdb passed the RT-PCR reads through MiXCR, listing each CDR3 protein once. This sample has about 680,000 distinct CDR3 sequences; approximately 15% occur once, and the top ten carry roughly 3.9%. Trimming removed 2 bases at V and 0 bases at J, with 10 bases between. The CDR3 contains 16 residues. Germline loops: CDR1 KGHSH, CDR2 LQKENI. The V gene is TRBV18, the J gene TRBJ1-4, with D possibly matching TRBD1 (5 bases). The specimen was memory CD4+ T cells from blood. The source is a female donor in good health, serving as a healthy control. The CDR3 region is CASSPLPGATNEKLFF. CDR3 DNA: TGTGCCAGCTCACCATTACCGGGGGCAACTAATGAAAAACTGTTTTTT.